Presented here are 10 T cell receptor beta chains from one specimen sequenced in a study of T cells after yellow fever vaccination. TCRdb passed the 5' RACE reads through MiXCR, listing each CDR3 protein once. Counted here are 200,000 to 300,000 distinct CDR3 sequences, 10% to 15% occurring once; the ten biggest clones make up around 0.49%. The sample consisted of CD4+ T cells sorted from PBMCs, taken 45 days after the yellow fever booster vaccination. The receptor source for this set is a man between 25 and 39 years old who received the YFV17D yellow fever vaccine.

The chain carries TRBV12-2 and TRBJ1-5; the table assigns TRBD1, which was not confirmed against the DNA. TRBV12-2 is labeled a pseudogene. The CDR3 loop spans 16 amino acids. CDR3 sequence: CASRLAYRDRGEPQHF. The CDR3 bases are TGTGCAAGTCGCTTAGCGTACCGGGACAGGGGGGAGCCCCAGCATTTT.

In this sample, this clonotype turned up a few times. This sequence joins TRBV6-1 and TRBJ2-7; D gene uncertain. The CDR3 is 10 amino acids. Trimming left V 7 bases short and J 3 bases short, with 4 bases between. The germline V gene encodes CDR1 MNHNS and CDR2 SASEGT. In nucleotides, the CDR3 is TGTGCCAGCATAAGCTACGAGCAGTACTTC. Its protein product is CASISYEQYF.

The chain has TRBV28 and TRBJ2-5, with 8 positions matching TRBD1. This CDR3 comprises 15 residues. Losses at the gene ends were 5 bases for V and 4 bases for J; bases not matched to a gene: 9. Germline CDR1 MDHEN, CDR2 SYDVKM. CDR3: CASSPPAGTGETQYF. The CDR3 DNA sequence: TGTGCCAGCAGTCCTCCCGCGGGGACAGGAGAGACCCAGTACTTC.

In its sample, this clonotype was seen many times. One junction end does not reproduce the germline sequence, and a read error may be involved. The chain recombines TRBV7-2 with TRBJ2-1, with TRBD2 matching 11 bases. CDR1 is SGHTA and CDR2 is FQGNSA in the germline V gene. This CDR3 contains 15 residues. CDR3 protein: CASRLAGGGRNEQFF. CDR3 DNA: TGTGCCAGCAGATTAGCGGGAGGGGGGAGGAATGAGCAGTTCTTC.

V gene TRBV5-1 combines with J gene TRBJ2-5; possibly TRBD2 for D (5 bases). CDR1 is SGHRS and CDR2 is YFSETQ in the germline V gene. This CDR3 contains 13 residues. Trimming pared 4 bases from V and 3 bases from J, leaving 10 bases between. The CDR3 reads CASSAPGKETQYF. In DNA, the CDR3 is TGCGCCAGCAGCGCCCCCGGGAAAGAGACCCAGTACTTC.

This chain connects TRBV7-2 to TRBJ2-5; D perhaps matches TRBD2 (5 bases). CDR3 length equals 17 residues. Trimming removed 4 bases at V and 2 bases at J, with 20 bases between. Germline CDR1 is SGHTA and CDR2 is FQGNSA. The CDR3, as DNA: TGTGCCAGCAGCTCACATATAGCGAGAATGGTGCAAGAGACCCAGTACTTC. Protein product: CASSSHIARMVQETQYF.

V usage is TRBV18 and J usage is TRBJ2-3, with D maybe TRBD2 (5 bases). This CDR3 has 15 residues. Trimming stripped 6 bases from V and 0 bases from J, with 13 bases between. CDR1 and CDR2 from the germline V gene are KGHSH and LQKENI. The CDR3 sequence is CASSRGSSSTDTQYF. For the CDR3, the DNA is TGTGCCAGCTCTCGAGGGTCAAGTAGCACAGATACGCAGTATTTT.

In this sample, this clonotype turned up a few times. The genes are TRBV20-1 and TRBJ2-5, with 9 bases aligning to TRBD2. CDR1 is DFQATT, CDR2 SNEGSKA, per germline (reference sequence). V lost 6 bases to trimming and J lost 5 bases; unmatched junction nucleotides: 16. The CDR3 is 16 residues long. CDR3 in amino acids: CSADQLGGRAGETQYF. In DNA, the CDR3 is TGCAGTGCCGACCAACTCGGCGGGAGGGCCGGGGAGACCCAGTACTTC.

This clonotype was seen a few times. The chain recombines TRBV7-2 with TRBJ1-6, with D uncertain. The V end was cut by 1 base, the J end by 5 bases, with 9 bases between. The CDR3 contains 15 residues. Germline CDR1 reads SGHTA; CDR2 reads FQGNSA. CDR3: CASSLDSTNNSPLHF. The CDR3 bases are TGTGCCAGCAGCTTAGATAGCACCAATAATTCACCCCTCCACTTT. The entire variable domain, with the rest obtained from reference TRBV7-2 and TRBJ1-6, is as follows: GAGVSQSPSNKVTEKGKDVELRCDPISGHTALYWYRQSLGQGLEFLIYFQGNSAPDKSGLPSDRFSAERTGGSVSTLTIQRTQQEDSAVYLCASSLDSTNNSPLHFGNGTRLTVT.

This clonotype was counted only a few times. The genes are TRBV29-1 and TRBJ2-5, with TRBD1 as a possible D gene (6 bases). The germline V gene has CDR1 SQVTM and CDR2 ANQGSEA. Trimming took 7 bases from V and 5 from J, leaving 17 bases between them. The CDR3 spans 13 residues. CDR3 residues: CSGNRVLGETQYF. As DNA, the CDR3 is TGCAGCGGGAACAGGGTCCTGGGGGAGACCCAGTACTTC. The full variable domain, completed using reference TRBV29-1 and TRBJ2-5, is SAVISQKPSRDICQRGTSLTIQCQVDSQVTMMFWYRQQPGQSLTLIATANQGSEATYESGFVIDKFPISRPNLTFSTLTVSNMSPEDSSIYLCSGNRVLGETQYFGPGTRLLVL.